A single sample is the source of the 13 T cell receptor beta chains below, sequenced in a study of PD-1 blockade in classical Hodgkin lymphoma. Assay used: immunoSEQ multiplex PCR; TCRdb lists only in-frame clones, some missing. The table has approximately 9,300 clones, over 80% seen once. Time point given: cycle 4 day 1 (C4D1), after six to seven weeks of nivolumab. Every patient had relapsed following autologous stem cell transplantation, and cohorts differed in brentuximab vedotin exposure. From thawed PBMCs, CD4+ T cells were purified using magnetic negative selection. The sequences come from CD4+ T cells from blood, collected before the fourth cycle of nivolumab. The origin of the receptors is a human donor with classical Hodgkin lymphoma.

The V and J genes are TRBV6-1 and TRBJ1-5, with D uncertain. CDR3 length: 11 residues. CDR1 is MNHNS and CDR2 is SASEGT in the germline V gene. V was shortened by 2 bases and J by 4 bases, with 0 bases between the two germline ends. This CDR3 is CASSENQPQHF. The DNA of the CDR3 is TGTGCCAGCAGTGAAAATCAGCCCCAGCATTTT.

The rearrangement uses TRBV7-9 and TRBJ2-5; D assignment may be TRBD1 or TRBD2 (5 bases each). This CDR3 contains 16 residues. Trimming removed 3 bases at V and 2 bases at J, with 16 bases between. CDR1 is SEHNR, CDR2 FQNEAQ, per germline (reference sequence). CDR3 amino acids: CASSLRAGKGQETQYF. The CDR3 region has the DNA TGTGCCAGCAGCTTGAGGGCAGGGAAGGGACAAGAGACCCAGTACTTC. The full variable domain, in which reference TRBV7-9 and TRBJ2-5 provide the parts outside the CDR3, is DTGVSQNPRHKITKRGQNVTFRCDPISEHNRLYWYRQTLGQGPEFLTYFQNEAQLEKSRLLSDRFSAERPKGSFSTLEIQRTEQGDSAMYLCASSLRAGKGQETQYFGPGTRLLVL.

V usage is TRBV5-8 and J usage is TRBJ2-2, with D perhaps matching TRBD2 (6 bases). The CDR3 length is 15 residues. Germline assignment: CDR1 SGHTS and CDR2 YDEGEE. Trimming left V 0 bases short and J 2 bases short, with 8 bases between. CDR3 sequence (DNA): TGTGCCAGCAGCTTGGGAGGGACTAACACCGGGGAGCTGTTTTTT. It encodes CASSLGGTNTGELFF.

The chain combines TRBV6-5 with TRBJ1-3; no reliable D call. The length of the CDR3 is 16 residues. Between the trimmed V and J ends, which lost 0 bases and 0 bases, there was a span of 9 bases. The germline CDR1 and CDR2 sequences are MNHEY and SVGAGI. CDR3 region: CASSYSKRFSGNTIYF. CDR3 nucleotides: TGTGCCAGCAGTTACTCGAAGCGATTCTCTGGAAACACCATATATTTT.

The rearrangement uses TRBV19 and TRBJ2-3, with 11 bases that match TRBD2. Germline V CDR1 and CDR2: LNHDA, SQIVND (reference sequence). V lost 7 bases to trimming and J lost 3 bases; unmatched junction nucleotides: 9. The CDR3 is made up of 16 amino acids. In DNA, the CDR3 is TGTGCCAGTACGAGAGATAGCGGGGGGGCGACAGATACGCAGTATTTT. It is translated as CASTRDSGGATDTQYF.

J is TRBJ2-7 and V is TRBV27; D is perhaps TRBD1 or TRBD2 (5 bases each). The V end was cut by 5 bases, the J end by 10 bases, with 15 bases between. Germline V gives CDR1 MNHEY, CDR2 SMNVEV (reference sequence). There are 12 residues in the CDR3. The DNA for the CDR3 is TGTGCCAGCAGTCCCCGGTCCGGGGCCCAGTACTTC. Protein sequence: CASSPRSGAQYF.

V gene TRBV5-1 combines with J gene TRBJ2-3, with D hard to call. This CDR3 is built from 15 residues. CDR1 SGHRS and CDR2 YFSETQ come from the germline V gene. Trimming stripped 3 bases from V and 2 bases from J, with 13 bases between. The CDR3 loop reads CASSWVRADTDTQYF. Here the CDR3 DNA reads TGCGCCAGCAGCTGGGTTCGGGCGGACACAGATACGCAGTATTTT.

This clone was observed a single time. J is TRBJ2-5 and V is TRBV9; D remains ambiguous. The CDR3 consists of 13 residues. V gave up 0 bases and J gave up 3 bases, with 6 bases separating them. Looked up from germline, CDR1 is SGDLS and CDR2 is YYNGEE. In nucleotides, the CDR3 is TGTGCCAGCAGCGTAGCGGTAAAAGAGACCCAGTACTTC. Its protein product is CASSVAVKETQYF.

The chain employs TRBV29-1 and TRBJ2-6; no clear D gene. CDR1 is SQVTM, CDR2 ANQGSEA, per germline. The V end was cut by 3 bases, the J end by 0 bases, with 9 bases between. The CDR3 consists of 15 residues. The CDR3, as DNA: TGCAGCGTTGATTCCCCGTTCTCTGGGGCCAACGTCCTGACTTTC. Residues: CSVDSPFSGANVLTF.

The rearrangement joins TRBV7-3 to TRBJ2-1, with 12 bases matching TRBD2. Germline loops: CDR1 SGHTA, CDR2 FQGTGA. Losses at the gene ends were 4 bases for V and 5 bases for J; bases not matched to a gene: 0. The CDR3 length is 14 residues. The chain's CDR3 is CASSSSGGDNEQFF. In DNA, the CDR3 is TGTGCCAGCAGCTCTAGCGGGGGGGACAATGAGCAGTTCTTC. Filled out from reference TRBV7-3 and TRBJ2-1, the complete variable domain reads GAGVSQTPSNKVTEKGKYVELRCDPISGHTALYWYRQSLGQGPEFLIYFQGTGAADDSGLPNDRFFAVRPEGSVSTLKIQRTERGDSAVYLCASSSSGGDNEQFFGPGTRLTVL.

J is TRBJ2-7 and V is TRBV2; D unresolved. CDR3 length: 12 residues. Looked up from germline, CDR1 is SNHLY and CDR2 is FYNNEI. Trimming removed 8 bases from V and 2 bases from J, with 10 bases in between. CDR3 DNA sequence: TGTGCCAGCTTTGAATTTACCTACGAGCAGTACTTC. Translating gives CASFEFTYEQYF. Full variable domain (missing parts from reference TRBV2 and TRBJ2-7): EPEVTQTPSHQVTQMGQEVILRCVPISNHLYFYWYRQILGQKVEFLVSFYNNEISEKSEIFDDQFSVERPDGSNFTLKIRSTKLEDSAMYFCASFEFTYEQYFGPGTRLTVT.

Written as DNA, the CDR3 is TGTGCCAGTAGTGCCCCGCCGGGACAGGGGGCTGTAGATACGCAGTATTTT. Amino acid sequence: CASSAPPGQGAVDTQYF. The rearrangement joins TRBV19 to TRBJ2-3, with 12 bases identical to TRBD1. CDR3 length equals 17 residues. J gave up 5 bases and V 5 bases, and 11 bases lay outside the gene matches. CDR1 LNHDA and CDR2 SQIVND come from the germline V gene (reference sequence).

This chain links TRBV5-1 with TRBJ2-1, with 8 bases fitting TRBD2. The CDR3 has 15 amino acids. The germline gives CDR1 SGHRS, CDR2 YFSETQ. V shed 3 bases and J 7 bases; nucleotides not matched to a gene: 9. DNA of the CDR3: TGCGCCAGCAGCTCCGGGACTAGGGCTAGGAATGAGCAGTTCTTC. This translates into CASSSGTRARNEQFF.